Listed here are 28 T cell receptor beta chains from one sample, sequenced in a study of blood T cell repertoires in COVID-19. Assay used: immunoSEQ multiplex PCR; TCRdb lists only in-frame clones, some missing. The sample lists about 250,000 clones, under 90% occurring once. The sample comprised PBMCs or T cells enriched from blood (not recorded which). The receptors originated from a man between 35 and 55 years old who had recovered from COVID-19.

This chain joins TRBV11-2 and TRBJ1-3; no firm D call. The CDR3 contains 15 residues. From germline, CDR1 is SGHAT and CDR2 FQNNGV. Trimming cost V 3 bases and J 2 bases, with 11 bases left between them. CDR3 sequence reads: CASSFRGFAGNTIYF. The CDR3 coding sequence is TGTGCCAGCAGCTTCCGCGGATTCGCTGGAAACACCATATATTTT.

This chain links TRBV25-1 with TRBJ1-1, with D possibly matching TRBD1 (6 bases). The CDR3 has 12 residues. Trimming pared 11 bases from V and 5 bases from J, leaving 15 bases between. Germline CDR1 and CDR2: MGHDK and SYGVNS. The chain's CDR3 is CASKGGQTEAFF. CDR3 nucleotide sequence: TGTGCCTCCAAGGGGGGGCAGACTGAAGCTTTCTTT.

V gene TRBV11-3 combines with J gene TRBJ2-1, with D tentatively TRBD2 (5 bases). The V end lost 1 base, the J end lost 0 bases, and 22 bases lay between the germline ends. Germline lookup yields CDR1 SGHNT and CDR2 YENEEA. CDR3 length: 20 amino acids. In DNA, the CDR3 is TGTGCCAGCAGCTTAGGCCTTCCACTTAGCAATCGGGGCTCCTACAATGAGCAGTTCTTC. Translated: CASSLGLPLSNRGSYNEQFF.

The chain joins TRBV5-4 to TRBJ2-1, with 8 bases identical to TRBD2. The trim removed 6 bases at V and 10 bases at J, leaving 15 bases unmatched. This CDR3 region has 15 residues. Germline CDR1 is SGHNT and CDR2 is YYREEE (reference sequence). The CDR3 reads CASNTMGLVSGEQFF. In nucleotides, the CDR3 is TGTGCCAGCAACACTATGGGACTAGTGTCGGGCGAGCAGTTCTTC.

The chain employs TRBV7-3 and TRBJ2-2; D is possibly TRBD1 (5 bases). This CDR3 spans 14 amino acids. Per germline, CDR1 SGHTA and CDR2 FQGTGA. V was trimmed by 3 bases and J by 3 bases, leaving 8 bases between them. The CDR3 coding sequence is TGTGCCAGCAGCTTGGGGCTTTACACCGGGGAGCTGTTTTTT. Amino acids: CASSLGLYTGELFF. The complete variable domain, with remaining parts taken from reference TRBV7-3 and TRBJ2-2, reads GAGVSQTPSNKVTEKGKYVELRCDPISGHTALYWYRQSLGQGPEFLIYFQGTGAADDSGLPNDRFFAVRPEGSVSTLKIQRTERGDSAVYLCASSLGLYTGELFFGEGSRLTVL.

The V and J genes are TRBV4-3 and TRBJ1-6, with no clear D. The CDR3 contains 14 residues. Per germline, CDR1 LGHNA and CDR2 YSLEER. Trimming took 0 bases from V and 9 from J, leaving 9 bases between them. CDR3 in amino acids: CASSQEAGGSPLHF. The DNA of the CDR3 is TGCGCCAGCAGCCAAGAAGCGGGCGGTTCACCCCTCCACTTT.

This clone has a handful of counts. The chain recombines TRBV3-1 (or the pseudogene TRBV3-2) with TRBJ1-2; a possible D gene is TRBD1 (6 bases). The length of the CDR3 is 15 residues. Germline CDR1 and CDR2: LGHDT and YNNKEL (reference sequence). Deletions cut 4 bases from V and 4 bases from J, with 16 bases between. The chain's CDR3 is CASSPFGRGGYGYTF. DNA for the CDR3: TGTGCCAGCAGCCCCTTTGGCAGGGGTGGCTATGGCTACACCTTC.

This rearrangement joins TRBV11-2 to TRBJ1-1; tentative D call: TRBD1 (5 bases). There are 13 residues in the CDR3. Germline loops: CDR1 SGHAT, CDR2 FQNNGV. V was trimmed by 2 bases and J by 1 base, leaving 5 bases between them. This chain's CDR3 is CASSLQGNTEAFF. DNA of the CDR3: TGTGCCAGCAGCTTACAGGGGAACACTGAAGCTTTCTTT.

This clone has just one count. The V and J genes are TRBV3-1 (or the pseudogene TRBV3-2) and TRBJ2-1; TRBD2 aligns across 13 bases. The length of the CDR3 is 18 residues. Germline CDR1 is LGHDT and CDR2 is YNNKEL (reference sequence). The J segment lost 5 bases and the V segment lost 4 bases, leaving 11 bases of the junction unmatched. This chain's CDR3 is CASSPGLAGVVFDNEQFF. The DNA of the CDR3 is TGTGCCAGCAGCCCCGGACTAGCGGGGGTGGTTTTTGACAATGAGCAGTTCTTC.

The chain links TRBV21-1 to TRBJ2-7; the table's D gene call, TRBD1, was not cross checked with the DNA. TRBV21-1 is deemed a pseudogene. The CDR3 has 14 amino acids. The CDR3 is CASSRRTGEGEQYF. CDR3 bases: TGTGCCAGCAGCAGGAGGACAGGGGAAGGGGAGCAGTACTTC.

The chain carries TRBV2 and TRBJ2-1, with 8 bases that match TRBD1. The CDR3 is 15 residues long. Looked up from germline, CDR1 is SNHLY and CDR2 is FYNNEI. The junction had 2 bases not matched to a gene; V was cut back by 1 base and J by 3 bases. The CDR3 nucleotides read TGTGCCAGCAGTGAAGGGACAGGGTTCTACAATGAGCAGTTCTTC. Residues: CASSEGTGFYNEQFF.

CDR3 region: CASSLGTLAGAGDEQYF. The CDR3, as DNA: TGTGCCAGCAGCTTAGGGACGCTAGCTGGAGCGGGGGACGAGCAGTACTTC. This chain connects TRBV7-2 to TRBJ2-7; 8 bases line up with TRBD2. The CDR3 contains 17 residues. Germline loops: CDR1 SGHTA, CDR2 FQGNSA. Trimming took 1 base from V and 5 from J; bases not matched to a gene: 13. The full variable domain, rest sourced from reference TRBV7-2 and TRBJ2-7, is GAGVSQSPSNKVTEKGKDVELRCDPISGHTALYWYRQSLGQGLEFLIYFQGNSAPDKSGLPSDRFSAERTGGSVSTLTIQRTQQEDSAVYLCASSLGTLAGAGDEQYFGPGTRLTVT.

V and J are TRBV18 and TRBJ1-4; 9 bases map to TRBD1. The trim removed 6 bases at V and 6 bases at J, leaving 5 bases unmatched. The germline CDR1 and CDR2 sequences are KGHSH and LQKENI. This CDR3 is 14 amino acids long. The CDR3 is CASSETGGDEKLFF. The DNA for the CDR3 is TGTGCCAGCTCCGAAACAGGGGGCGATGAAAAACTGTTTTTT. The variable domain in full, completed from reference TRBV18 and TRBJ1-4, reads NAGVMQNPRHLVRRRGQEARLRCSPMKGHSHVYWYRQLPEEGLKFMVYLQKENIIDESGMPKERFSAEFPKEGPSILRIQQVVRGDSAAYFCASSETGGDEKLFFGSGTQLSVL.

This sequence joins TRBV19 and TRBJ2-5; TRBD1 is a possible D gene (7 bases). This CDR3 spans 15 amino acids. Looked up from germline, CDR1 is LNHDA and CDR2 is SQIVND (reference sequence). Trimming cost V 5 bases and J 5 bases, with 18 bases left between them. The CDR3 DNA reads as TGTGCCAGTAGTGGGGGGACAGTCTTATCGGAGACCCAGTACTTC. Its translation is CASSGGTVLSETQYF.

This clone was recorded only once. The chain carries TRBV11-2 and TRBJ1-1; 8 bases align to TRBD1. CDR1 is SGHAT and CDR2 is FQNNGV in the germline V gene. Trimming removed 5 bases from V and 3 bases from J; junction bases left unmatched: 11. The CDR3 contains 16 residues. CDR3 residues: CASSPGQGRMDTEAFF. In DNA, the CDR3 is TGTGCCAGCAGCCCTGGACAGGGAAGAATGGACACTGAAGCTTTCTTT.

The V and J genes are TRBV25-1 and TRBJ1-2; 7 bases are shared with TRBD1. The CDR3 has 16 residues. Germline CDR1 and CDR2: MGHDK and SYGVNS. Trimming removed 2 bases from V and 4 bases from J; junction bases left unmatched: 10. The DNA of the CDR3 is TGTGCCAGCAGTGAAAGGGGTGTAGGGGACAGCTATGGCTACACCTTC. Its translation: CASSERGVGDSYGYTF.

The chain uses TRBV28 and TRBJ2-7; TRBD1 might be the D (5 bases). CDR1 is MDHEN and CDR2 is SYDVKM in the germline V gene. V shed 8 bases and J shed 2 bases, with 10 bases lying between them. The CDR3 spans 12 residues. The CDR3 loop reads CASGSGTYEQYF. The CDR3 DNA sequence: TGTGCCAGCGGGTCAGGGACCTACGAGCAGTACTTC.

This clone was detected a few times. V and J are TRBV5-4 and TRBJ1-3; D ambiguous. The V gene lost 0 bases and the J gene lost 0 bases, with 7 bases spanning the gap. This CDR3 comprises 15 residues. The germline CDR1 and CDR2 sequences are SGHNT and YYREEE (reference sequence). CDR3 sequence reads: CASSLGGASGNTIYF. CDR3 in DNA: TGTGCCAGCAGCTTGGGCGGAGCCTCTGGAAACACCATATATTTT.

In this sample, this clone turned up once. This chain uses TRBV7-3 with TRBJ2-3; 12 positions agree with TRBD2. The CDR3 is made up of 16 amino acids. Germline V CDR1 and CDR2: SGHTA, FQGTGA. Trimming cost V 5 bases and J 5 bases; bases outside gene matches: 8. The CDR3 sequence is CASSELAGGLGDTQYF. The DNA of the CDR3 is TGTGCCAGCAGCGAACTAGCGGGGGGCCTTGGAGATACGCAGTATTTT.

This clone was counted once. The chain uses TRBV5-4 and TRBJ1-6; 9 bases are shared with TRBD1. Germline V CDR1 and CDR2: SGHNT, YYREEE (reference sequence). The CDR3 sequence is 15 residues long. J was trimmed by 10 bases and V by 4 bases; bases with no gene match: 9. The CDR3 loop is CASSMNRGLGSPLHF. In DNA form, the CDR3 reads TGTGCCAGCAGCATGAACAGGGGGCTCGGGTCACCCCTCCACTTT.

Notes on this clone: Distinct nucleotide sequences in the sample also encode this CDR3. The V call is TRBV19, the J call TRBJ1-5; 8 bases are a match to TRBD1. V was pared by 5 bases and J by 2 bases, with 2 bases of the junction left unmatched. Germline V CDR1 and CDR2: LNHDA, SQIVND (reference sequence). This CDR3 region has 14 residues. CDR3 coding DNA: TGTGCCAGTAGTGGACAGGGTGGCAATCAGCCCCAGCATTTT. It is translated as CASSGQGGNQPQHF.

V and J are TRBV29-1 and TRBJ2-1, with D possibly TRBD2 on 5 matching bases. Trimming stripped 3 bases from V and 0 bases from J, with 12 bases between. CDR3 length equals 15 residues. Germline CDR1 SQVTM, CDR2 ANQGSEA. The CDR3 is CSVDGGSSSYNEQFF. In nucleotides, the CDR3 is TGCAGCGTTGATGGCGGGTCGAGCTCCTACAATGAGCAGTTCTTC.

V gene TRBV7-2 combines with J gene TRBJ2-1; unclear D gene. The germline V gene encodes CDR1 SGHTA and CDR2 FQGNSA. The CDR3 sequence is 13 residues long. V dropped 1 base and J dropped 4 bases, with 5 bases sitting between them. The DNA for the CDR3 is TGTGCCAGCAGCTTAGTCACTTACAATGAGCAGTTCTTC. Translating gives CASSLVTYNEQFF.

The chain uses TRBV7-3 and TRBJ1-1; 7 positions match TRBD1. Germline CDR1 and CDR2: SGHTA and FQGTGA. CDR3 length equals 15 residues. J lost 0 bases, V lost 7 bases, and 8 bases had no gene match. Written as DNA, the CDR3 is TGTGCCAGCACCCCCCGACAGGGAATGAACACTGAAGCTTTCTTT. Translating it yields CASTPRQGMNTEAFF.

The rearrangement joins TRBV5-5 to TRBJ1-4; 8 nucleotides align to TRBD1. Germline V gene data show CDR1 as SGHKS and CDR2 as YYEKEE (reference sequence). V was pared by 4 bases and J by 8 bases, with 13 bases of the junction left unmatched. The length of the CDR3 is 16 residues. CDR3 in amino acids: CASSRGQGRTEEKLFF. In nucleotides, the CDR3 is TGTGCCAGCAGCAGAGGACAGGGAAGGACGGAAGAAAAACTGTTTTTT.

V usage is TRBV30 and J usage is TRBJ1-1; weak D call: TRBD1 (6 bases). The CDR3 runs 15 residues. The V gene lost 0 bases and the J gene lost 6 bases, with 17 bases spanning the gap. Per the germline V gene, CDR1 is GTSNPN and CDR2 is SVGIG (reference sequence). Here the CDR3 reads CAWSVLPRDISEAFF. CDR3 nucleotide sequence: TGTGCCTGGAGTGTTCTACCGAGGGACATCTCTGAAGCTTTCTTT.

The rearrangement uses TRBV10-3 and TRBJ1-2; D may be TRBD1 (6 bases). V was cut by 7 bases and J by 4 bases, with 19 bases left in between. The CDR3 contains 15 residues. Germline V gene lookup returns CDR1 ENHRY and CDR2 SYGVKD. This chain's CDR3 is CAITDRPLTPYGYTF. The CDR3 nucleotides read TGTGCCATCACCGACAGGCCTTTGACTCCCTATGGCTACACCTTC.

This clone was recorded a few times. This chain connects TRBV2 to TRBJ1-1; D perhaps matches TRBD1 (5 bases). CDR3 length: 13 residues. The V and J ends lost 8 bases and 1 base respectively, with 11 bases between them. CDR1 is SNHLY, CDR2 FYNNEI, per germline. The CDR3 DNA sequence: TGTGCCAGCGGAGACAGTGAGAACACTGAAGCTTTCTTT. Residues: CASGDSENTEAFF.